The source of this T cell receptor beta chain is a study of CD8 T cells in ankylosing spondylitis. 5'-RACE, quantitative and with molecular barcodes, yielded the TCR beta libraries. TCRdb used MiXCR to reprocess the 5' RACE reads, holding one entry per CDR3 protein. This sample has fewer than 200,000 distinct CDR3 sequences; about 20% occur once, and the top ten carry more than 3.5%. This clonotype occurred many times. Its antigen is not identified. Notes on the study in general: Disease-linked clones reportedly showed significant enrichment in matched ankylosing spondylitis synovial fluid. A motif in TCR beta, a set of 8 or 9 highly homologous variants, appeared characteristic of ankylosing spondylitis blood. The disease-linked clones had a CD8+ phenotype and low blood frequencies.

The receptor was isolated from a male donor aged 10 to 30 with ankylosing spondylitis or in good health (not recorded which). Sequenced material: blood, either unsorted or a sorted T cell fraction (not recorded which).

The CDR3 coding sequence is TGTGCCAGCAGCCTGCCCTCCGGGACAGGGCTCTACGAGCAGTACTTC. Translation: CASSLPSGTGLYEQYF. The chain couples TRBV7-8 to TRBJ2-7, with 9 bases identical to TRBD1. Germline V CDR1 and CDR2: SGHVS, FQNEAQ. There are 16 residues in the CDR3. Trimming took 5 bases from V and 3 from J; bases not matched to a gene: 11.